These 17 T cell receptor beta chains were all obtained from the same sample, sequenced in a study of T cell repertoires in cytomegalovirus infection. TCRdb re-called the reads with MiXCR, one entry per CDR3 protein. The sample consists of 600,000 to 800,000 distinct CDR3 sequences, approximately 25% of them appearing once. Material: CD8+ T cells from PBMCs. Receptors were obtained from a human donor in good health (CMV status not recorded). Some clones in this sample may be carry-over from other donors' samples.

The chain employs TRBV18 and TRBJ2-1; D unresolved. Looked up from germline, CDR1 is KGHSH and CDR2 is LQKENI. V was cut by 3 bases and J by 4 bases, with 10 bases left in between. This CDR3 is 14 amino acids long. CDR3 DNA sequence: TGTGCCAGCTCACCGGAAAGAGGTTACAATGAGCAGTTCTTC. It translates to CASSPERGYNEQFF. The full variable domain, completed using reference TRBV18 and TRBJ2-1, is NAGVMQNPRHLVRRRGQEARLRCSPMKGHSHVYWYRQLPEEGLKFMVYLQKENIIDESGMPKERFSAEFPKEGPSILRIQQVVRGDSAAYFCASSPERGYNEQFFGPGTRLTVL.

This clonotype was recorded many times. V usage is TRBV7-9 and J usage is TRBJ1-1, with D unresolved. V was shortened by 1 base and J by 0 bases, with 21 bases between the two germline ends. From germline, CDR1 is SEHNR and CDR2 FQNEAQ (reference sequence). The CDR3 runs to 19 residues. CDR3 residues: CASSLVGQSTFHMNTEAFF. The CDR3 DNA follows: TGTGCCAGCAGCTTAGTAGGTCAGTCCACATTCCACATGAACACTGAAGCTTTCTTT.

A few counts support this clonotype. The V call is TRBV13, the J call TRBJ1-2; D is possibly TRBD1 (5 bases). CDR1 and CDR2 (germline): PRHDT, FYEKMQ (reference sequence). This CDR3 is built from 14 residues. V gave up 4 bases and J gave up 4 bases, with 13 bases separating them. The CDR3 DNA reads as TGTGCCAGCAGCTCCCTTGGGGGAGGCTATGGCTACACCTTC. It yields the protein CASSSLGGGYGYTF.

The chain links TRBV2 to TRBJ2-1; possibly TRBD1 for D (6 bases). Between the trimmed V and J ends, which lost 0 bases and 8 bases, there was a span of 8 bases. CDR3 length equals 13 residues. In germline, CDR1 is SNHLY, CDR2 FYNNEI. DNA of the CDR3: TGTGCCAGCAGTGAAGCCCCAGGGGATGAGCAGTTCTTC. Translating it yields CASSEAPGDEQFF.

This clonotype was seen more than once but under ten times. The chain has TRBV14 and TRBJ2-5; D gene ambiguous. V gave up 0 bases and J gave up 0 bases, with 8 bases separating them. The CDR3 has 15 amino acids. Germline CDR1 reads SGHDN; CDR2 reads FVKESK. CDR3 in amino acids: CASSQDSDNQETQYF. The CDR3 bases are TGTGCCAGCAGCCAAGATTCAGACAACCAAGAGACCCAGTACTTC.

The rearrangement joins TRBV29-1 to TRBJ2-2; TRBD1 aligns across 7 bases. J gave up 1 base and V 2 bases, and 7 bases lay outside the gene matches. This CDR3 spans 16 amino acids. Germline CDR1 SQVTM, CDR2 ANQGSEA. The CDR3 protein is CSVEQRGQLNTGELFF. The CDR3 DNA sequence: TGCAGCGTTGAACAGAGGGGACAGCTGAACACCGGGGAGCTGTTTTTT.

This clonotype was seen more than once but under ten times. The J gene is TRBJ1-5, the V gene TRBV12-3 or TRBV12-4; D unclear. Trimming removed 3 bases at V and 9 bases at J, with 12 bases between. This CDR3 region has 13 residues. This CDR3 reads CASSFGSPWPQHF. The CDR3 nucleotides are TGTGCCAGCAGTTTCGGCAGCCCTTGGCCCCAGCATTTT.

This clonotype was seen a handful of times. The chain couples TRBV27 to TRBJ2-7; 8 nucleotides line up with TRBD1. CDR3 size: 15 residues. V dropped 4 bases and J dropped 5; count of bases not matched to a gene: 10. CDR1 and CDR2 from the germline V gene are MNHEY and SMNVEV (reference sequence). The CDR3 coding sequence is TGTGCCAGCAGTTCCCGGGACAGGCGGGGTAACGAGCAGTACTTC. As protein: CASSSRDRRGNEQYF.

V gene TRBV7-6 combines with J gene TRBJ2-1, with 8 bases that match TRBD2. J lost 4 bases, V lost 5 bases, and 7 bases had no gene match. The CDR3 loop spans 15 amino acids. Germline CDR1 SGHVS, CDR2 FNYEAQ. In nucleotides, the CDR3 is TGTGCCAGCAGCATCAGCGGGGGCCTTTACAATGAGCAGTTCTTC. As protein: CASSISGGLYNEQFF.

This clonotype was seen only once. This chain uses TRBV6-6 with TRBJ1-2; 8 bases line up with TRBD1. The CDR3 loop spans 16 amino acids. V was pared by 5 bases and J by 3 bases, with 11 bases of the junction left unmatched. Per the germline V gene, CDR1 is MNHNY and CDR2 is SVGAGI (reference sequence). CDR3 bases: TGTGCCAGCAGTCCATCCCGGACAGGGCAGGACTATGGCTACACCTTC. This sequence encodes CASSPSRTGQDYGYTF.

The chain has TRBV2 and TRBJ2-7, with D possibly being TRBD1 (5 bases). The V and J ends lost 1 base and 4 bases respectively, with 14 bases between them. The germline V gene encodes CDR1 SNHLY and CDR2 FYNNEI. The CDR3 sequence is 15 residues long. The CDR3 sequence: CASSEGFGAVYEQYV. CDR3 bases: TGTGCCAGCAGTGAAGGGTTTGGGGCGGTATACGAGCAGTACGTC.

This chain joins TRBV20-1 and TRBJ2-4, with 10 positions matching TRBD2. Germline lookup yields CDR1 DFQATT and CDR2 SNEGSKA (reference sequence). The junction had 5 bases not matched to a gene; V was cut back by 6 bases and J by 3 bases. The CDR3 is made up of 14 amino acids. The CDR3 protein is CSASTSGYKNIQYF. The CDR3 DNA reads as TGCAGTGCCTCGACTAGCGGGTACAAAAACATTCAGTACTTC.

On this clonotype: An end of the junction differs from the germline gene, which may be a read error. The chain combines TRBV24-1 with TRBJ2-7; the D is unclear. Germline V CDR1 and CDR2: KGHDR, SFDVKD. The CDR3 length is 9 residues. CDR3 region: CATSDLASF. CDR3 coding DNA: TGTGCCACCAGTGATTTGGCGTCCTTC.

The chain combines TRBV12-3 or TRBV12-4 with TRBJ2-1; D gene ambiguous. Trimming took off 4 bases at V and 0 bases at J, with 7 bases between the two ends. The CDR3 totals 14 residues. Written as DNA, the CDR3 is TGTGCCAGCAGTTCACCTGTCTCCTACAATGAGCAGTTCTTC. Translating it yields CASSSPVSYNEQFF.

The table lists this clonotype with a few counts. The J gene is TRBJ2-1, the V gene TRBV28; D possibly uses TRBD1 or TRBD2 (5 bases each). The CDR3 runs 16 residues. V was clipped by 5 bases and J by 5 bases, with 19 bases between them. Germline V CDR1 and CDR2: MDHEN, SYDVKM. The DNA for the CDR3 is TGTGCCAGCAGTCCCCTCGGCCTGGGGGTTGACAATGAGCAGTTCTTC. Amino acid sequence: CASSPLGLGVDNEQFF.

The sample holds a few counts of this clonotype. The chain employs TRBV7-9 and TRBJ1-1; D might be TRBD1 (5 bases). V gave up 5 bases and J gave up 4 bases, with 11 bases separating them. This CDR3 contains 13 residues. Germline V gene lookup returns CDR1 SEHNR and CDR2 FQNEAQ (reference sequence). The CDR3 protein is CASSPPTVTEAFF. CDR3 coding DNA: TGTGCCAGCAGCCCACCGACAGTCACTGAAGCTTTCTTT.

The sample holds a few counts of this clonotype. This sequence joins TRBV6-6 and TRBJ2-1, with a possible D match to TRBD2 (5 bases). V was cut by 4 bases and J by 11 bases, with 9 bases left in between. The CDR3 is 11 residues long. Germline V gene lookup returns CDR1 MNHNY and CDR2 SVGAGI (reference sequence). In nucleotides, the CDR3 is TGTGCCAGCAGTTCAAGAGGGAAGCAGTTCTTC. This gives the protein CASSSRGKQFF.